This TCR beta chain was retrieved from a study of OX40 agonist ivuxolimab in advanced cancers. Looking at the study overall: The dose-escalation cohort had hepatocellular carcinoma, melanoma, renal cell or head and neck cancer. The group had a mean age of 60 years, ranged from about 23 to 85, and was 82.7% male. Having had anti-PD-1, anti-PD-L1 or anti-CTLA-4 therapy before was allowed, and around 39% had some. Study-wide findings and caveats: Averaging showed that CD8+ T cells had more expanded clones than CD4+ did.

To note about this clone: Its antigen is not identified.

Only in-frame clones appear in the TCRdb table, and some are missing; sequencing was by immunoSEQ multiplex PCR. The table shows under 55,000 clones, with roughly four fifths occurring only once. V shed 5 bases, J shed 4 bases, and the junction held 5 bases outside the gene matches. There are 13 residues in the CDR3. Per the germline V gene, CDR1 is SGHVS and CDR2 is FNYEAQ. This chain links TRBV7-6 with TRBJ2-7; 7 bases are a match to TRBD1. The receptor was derived from an adult with an advanced solid tumor such as melanoma, head and neck, liver or kidney cancer. The sample consisted of CD4+ or CD8+ T cells sorted from blood, taken in a trial of the OX40 agonist ivuxolimab. The CDR3 sequence is CASSRTGRYEQYF. CDR3 in DNA: TGTGCCAGCAGCCGGACAGGCCGATACGAGCAGTACTTC.